This TCR beta chain was identified during a study of shared clonotypes between healthy human individuals. TCRdb's table, derived via immunoSEQ multiplex PCR, lists solely in-frame clones and lacks some. In the table there are just over 2,000,000 clones, about 95% of which are singletons. V lost 0 bases to trimming and J lost 3 bases, with 11 bases between them. Germline lookup yields CDR1 GTSNPN and CDR2 SVGIG (reference sequence). The CDR3 loop spans 14 amino acids. Broader study findings: The generation probabilities recorded for non-shared clonotypes fell below those of clonotypes shared by all four donors.

In the naive CD8 group, cells lacked CD45RO and were positively selected for CCR7, so terminally differentiated effector memory CD45RA+ cells were left out. All participating donors were Caucasian adults from Nashville, Tennessee. In the case of this clone: Its target is not known.

This TCR was sampled from a man in his late teens or twenties in good health. This sequence joins TRBV30 and TRBJ1-2; D is perhaps TRBD1 (6 bases). Source material: naive CD8+ T cells sorted from blood. CDR3 protein: CAWSVSGAYYGYTF. In nucleotides, the CDR3 is TGTGCCTGGAGTGTCTCAGGGGCCTACTATGGCTACACCTTC. Filled out from reference TRBV30 and TRBJ1-2, the complete variable domain reads SQTIHQWPATLVQPVGSPLSLECTVEGTSNPNLYWYRQAAGRGLQLLFYSVGIGQISSEVPQNLSASRPQDRQFILSSKKLLLSDSGFYLCAWSVSGAYYGYTFGSGTRLTVV.